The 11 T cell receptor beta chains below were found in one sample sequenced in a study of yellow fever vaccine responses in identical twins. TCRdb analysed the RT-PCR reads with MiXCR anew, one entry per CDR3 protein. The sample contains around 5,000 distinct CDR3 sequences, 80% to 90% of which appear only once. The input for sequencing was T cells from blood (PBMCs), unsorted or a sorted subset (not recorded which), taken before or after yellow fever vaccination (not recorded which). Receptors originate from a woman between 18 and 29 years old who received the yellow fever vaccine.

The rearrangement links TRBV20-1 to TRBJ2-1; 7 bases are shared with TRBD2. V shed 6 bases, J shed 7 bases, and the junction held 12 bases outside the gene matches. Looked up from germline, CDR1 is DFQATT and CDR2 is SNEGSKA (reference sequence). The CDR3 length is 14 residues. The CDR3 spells CSALASGTWNEQFF. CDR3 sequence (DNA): TGCAGTGCCTTAGCTAGCGGTACGTGGAATGAGCAGTTCTTC.

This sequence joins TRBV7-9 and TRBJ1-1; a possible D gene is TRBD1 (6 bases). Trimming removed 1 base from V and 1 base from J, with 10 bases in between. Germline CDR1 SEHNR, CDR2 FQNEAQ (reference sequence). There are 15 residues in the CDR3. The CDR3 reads CASSLVGRGNTEAFF. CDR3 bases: TGTGCCAGCAGCTTAGTCGGCAGGGGGAACACTGAAGCTTTCTTT. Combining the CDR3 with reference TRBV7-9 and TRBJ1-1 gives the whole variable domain DTGVSQNPRHKITKRGQNVTFRCDPISEHNRLYWYRQTLGQGPEFLTYFQNEAQLEKSRLLSDRFSAERPKGSFSTLEIQRTEQGDSAMYLCASSLVGRGNTEAFFGQGTRLTVV.

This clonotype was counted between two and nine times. This CDR3 is CASSPGTGDTEAFF. The CDR3 DNA reads TGCGCCAGCAGCCCCGGGACAGGGGATACTGAAGCTTTCTTT. This chain joins TRBV4-1 and TRBJ1-1; 10 positions match TRBD1. This CDR3 region has 14 residues. Germline values: CDR1 MGHRA, CDR2 YSYEKL. J was trimmed by 5 bases and V by 4 bases; bases with no gene match: 4.

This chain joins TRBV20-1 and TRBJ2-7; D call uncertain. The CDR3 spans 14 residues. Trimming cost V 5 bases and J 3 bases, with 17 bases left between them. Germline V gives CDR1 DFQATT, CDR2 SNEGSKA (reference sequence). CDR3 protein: CSAAKDQKNYEQYF. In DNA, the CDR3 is TGCAGTGCTGCCAAGGACCAAAAGAACTACGAGCAGTACTTC.

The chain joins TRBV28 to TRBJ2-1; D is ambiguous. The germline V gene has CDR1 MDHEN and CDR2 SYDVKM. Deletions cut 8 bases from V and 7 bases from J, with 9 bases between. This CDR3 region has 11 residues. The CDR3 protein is CASERRNEQFF. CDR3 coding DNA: TGTGCCAGCGAGAGACGGAATGAGCAGTTCTTC.

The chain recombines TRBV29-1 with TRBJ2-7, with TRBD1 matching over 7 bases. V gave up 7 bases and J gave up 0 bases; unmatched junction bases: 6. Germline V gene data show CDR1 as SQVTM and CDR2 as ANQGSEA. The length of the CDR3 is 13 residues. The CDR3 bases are TGCAGCGCCGCGGACAGGAGCTCCTACGAGCAGTACTTC. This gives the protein CSAADRSSYEQYF.

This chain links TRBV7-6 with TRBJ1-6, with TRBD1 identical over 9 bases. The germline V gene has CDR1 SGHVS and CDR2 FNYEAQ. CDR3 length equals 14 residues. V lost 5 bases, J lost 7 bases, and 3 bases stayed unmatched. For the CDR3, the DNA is TGTGCCAGCAGCCGCGGACAGGGGAATTCACCCCTCCACTTT. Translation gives CASSRGQGNSPLHF.

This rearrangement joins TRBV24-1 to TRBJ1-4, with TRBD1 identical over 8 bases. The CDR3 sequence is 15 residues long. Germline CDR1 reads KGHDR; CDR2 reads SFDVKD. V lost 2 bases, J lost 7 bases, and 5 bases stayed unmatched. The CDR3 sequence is CATSDSRQGSEKLFF. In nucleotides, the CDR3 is TGTGCCACCAGTGATTCCAGACAGGGGTCTGAAAAACTGTTTTTT.

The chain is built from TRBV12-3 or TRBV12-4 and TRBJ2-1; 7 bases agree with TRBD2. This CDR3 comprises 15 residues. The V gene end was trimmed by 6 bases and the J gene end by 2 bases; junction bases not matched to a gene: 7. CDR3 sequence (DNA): TGTGCCAGCAGCCCTATTGGGAGGGCCTACAATGAGCAGTTCTTC. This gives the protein CASSPIGRAYNEQFF.

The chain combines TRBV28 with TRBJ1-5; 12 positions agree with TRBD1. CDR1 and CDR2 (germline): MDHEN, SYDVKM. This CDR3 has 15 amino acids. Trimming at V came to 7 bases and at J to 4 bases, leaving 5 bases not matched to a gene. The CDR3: CASNTGQGANQPQHF. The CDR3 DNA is TGTGCCAGCAACACGGGACAGGGGGCGAATCAGCCCCAGCATTTT.

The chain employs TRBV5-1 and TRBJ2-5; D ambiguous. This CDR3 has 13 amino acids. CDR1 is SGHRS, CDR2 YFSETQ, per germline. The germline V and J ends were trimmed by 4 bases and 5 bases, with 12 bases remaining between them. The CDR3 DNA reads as TGCGCCAGCAGCCCCTTCTCTCCGGAGACCCAGTACTTC. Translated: CASSPFSPETQYF.